Sequencing of this TCR beta chain was carried out in a study of beta chain features in type 1 diabetes. General observations from the study: For Type 1 diabetes patients, all four CD4+ subsets carried TCRB CDR3s that were moderately but significantly shorter.

With regard to this clone: The antigen remains undetermined.

The CDR3 loop spans 11 amino acids. Germline-derived CDR1 and CDR2 are DFQATT and SNEGSKA (reference sequence). V lost 3 bases, J lost 6 bases, and 8 bases lay in between. Populations obtained by sorting all exceeded 98% purity. All of the isolated RNA was reverse transcribed, so expressed TCRB transcripts were sequenced. Assay used: immunoSEQ multiplex PCR; TCRdb lists only in-frame clones, some missing. The sample records roughly 150,000 clones, roughly 11% being singletons. What was sequenced was central memory CD4+ T cells from blood. The receptor's source is a man between 18 and 29 years old in good health. The rearrangement links TRBV20-1 to TRBJ1-2; no reliable D call. CDR3 DNA sequence: TGCAGTGCTAGTAGAGAAGATGGCTACACCTTC. Protein: CSASREDGYTF.